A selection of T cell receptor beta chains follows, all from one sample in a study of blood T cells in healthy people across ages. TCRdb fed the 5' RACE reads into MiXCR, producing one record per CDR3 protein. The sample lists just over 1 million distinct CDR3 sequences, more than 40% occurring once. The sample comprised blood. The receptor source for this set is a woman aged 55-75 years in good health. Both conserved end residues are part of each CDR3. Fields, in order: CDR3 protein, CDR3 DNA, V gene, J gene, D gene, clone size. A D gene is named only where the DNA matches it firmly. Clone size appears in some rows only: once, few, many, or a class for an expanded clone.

CDR3 protein: CASSPLKPGIDNQPQHF
CDR3 DNA: TGTGCCAGCAGCCCCCTAAAACCAGGGATTGACAATCAGCCCCAGCATTTT
V gene: TRBV7-9
J gene: TRBJ1-5
D gene: NA
clone size: NA

CDR3 protein: CSATVTGGYTF
CDR3 DNA: TGCAGCGCGACTGTTACTGGTGGCTACACCTTC
V gene: TRBV29-1
J gene: TRBJ1-2
D gene: NA
clone size: medium-sized

CDR3 protein: CASSVLLAGNNGQFF
CDR3 DNA: TGTGCCAGCAGCGTGTTACTAGCGGGTAACAATGGGCAGTTCTTC
V gene: TRBV9
J gene: TRBJ2-1
D gene: TRBD2
clone size: NA

CDR3 protein: CSARDPLGLEQYF
CDR3 DNA: TGCAGTGCTAGAGATCCACTGGGGCTCGAGCAGTACTTC
V gene: TRBV20-1
J gene: TRBJ2-7
D gene: NA
clone size: NA

CDR3 protein: CASSFGLAETQYF
CDR3 DNA: TGTGCCAGCAGCTTCGGACTAGCCGAGACCCAGTACTTC
V gene: TRBV7-8
J gene: TRBJ2-5
D gene: TRBD2
clone size: NA

CDR3 protein: CASSHRRGLPQETQYF
CDR3 DNA: TGTGCCAGCAGTCACCGTCGAGGGCTGCCTCAAGAGACCCAGTACTTC
V gene: TRBV25-1
J gene: TRBJ2-5
D gene: NA
clone size: few

CDR3 protein: CASSLGSRGETQYF
CDR3 DNA: TGTGCCAGCAGCTTAGGGAGTAGGGGAGAGACCCAGTACTTC
V gene: TRBV7-2
J gene: TRBJ2-5
D gene: NA
clone size: NA

CDR3 protein: CASSYGAGVRTQYF
CDR3 DNA: TGTGCCAGCAGTTACGGGGCGGGGGTTAGGACCCAGTACTTC
V gene: TRBV6-5
J gene: TRBJ2-5
D gene: TRBD2
clone size: NA

CDR3 protein: CASSRELASYEQYF
CDR3 DNA: TGTGCCAGCAGTCGGGAGCTGGCCTCCTACGAGCAGTACTTC
V gene: TRBV6-1
J gene: TRBJ2-7
D gene: NA
clone size: NA

CDR3 protein: CATSDPRDRGNNEQFF
CDR3 DNA: TGTGCCACCAGTGACCCCCGGGACAGGGGAAACAATGAGCAGTTCTTC
V gene: TRBV24-1
J gene: TRBJ2-1
D gene: TRBD1
clone size: NA

CDR3 protein: CSVEGHPGLVYNEQFF
CDR3 DNA: TGCAGCGTTGAAGGTCACCCGGGACTAGTCTACAATGAGCAGTTCTTC
V gene: TRBV29-1
J gene: TRBJ2-1
D gene: TRBD2
clone size: NA

CDR3 protein: CASSQQGYPYEQYF
CDR3 DNA: TGTGCCAGCAGTCAACAGGGATATCCCTACGAGCAGTACTTC
V gene: TRBV12-3/TRBV12-4
J gene: TRBJ2-7
D gene: NA
clone size: NA

CDR3 protein: CSGTGTAFRQFF
CDR3 DNA: TGCAGCGGGACCGGGACAGCTTTCCGTCAGTTCTTC
V gene: TRBV29-1
J gene: TRBJ2-1
D gene: TRBD1
clone size: NA

CDR3 protein: CAISESYISYEQYF
CDR3 DNA: TGTGCCATCAGTGAGTCGTACATTTCCTACGAGCAGTACTTC
V gene: TRBV10-3
J gene: TRBJ2-7
D gene: NA
clone size: NA

CDR3 protein: CASKRSTYTEAFF
CDR3 DNA: TGTGCCAGCAAAAGGAGCACGTACACTGAAGCTTTCTTT
V gene: TRBV6-5
J gene: TRBJ1-1
D gene: NA
clone size: NA

CDR3 protein: CASSSGGSGYTF
CDR3 DNA: TGTGCCAGCAGTTCCGGTGGCTCTGGCTACACCTTC
V gene: TRBV7-9
J gene: TRBJ1-2
D gene: NA
clone size: few

CDR3 protein: CASSPWTGAMVEQYF
CDR3 DNA: TGTGCCAGCAGCCCCTGGACAGGCGCTATGGTCGAGCAGTACTTC
V gene: TRBV7-8
J gene: TRBJ2-7
D gene: TRBD1
clone size: NA

CDR3 protein: CASSLDLASYEQYF
CDR3 DNA: TGTGCCAGCAGTTTGGATCTTGCTTCCTACGAGCAGTACTTC
V gene: TRBV27
J gene: TRBJ2-7
D gene: NA
clone size: NA